The 18 T cell receptor beta chains reported below all come from one sample, sequenced in a study of blood T cell repertoires in COVID-19 (dated by TCRdb to 2020 to 2022). Receptor amplification or capture employed the immunoSEQ multiplex PCR assay. The immuneACCESS repertoire file appears here via TCRdb, limited to in-frame rearrangements. These files lack a portion of the clones; in checked studies, under half of the deficit traces to unresolved V genes, and the cause of the others is not known. A total of some 400,000 clones appear in this sample, roughly nine tenths of them only once. The top ten clonotypes cover about 1.1% of the sample. Sequenced material: PBMCs or T cells enriched from blood (not recorded which). The receptors derive from a man aged 25 to 45 who had recovered from COVID-19.

The chain is built from TRBV11-3 and TRBJ2-5; D not certain. Germline assignment: CDR1 SGHNT and CDR2 YENEEA. The CDR3 loop spans 13 amino acids. V was cut by 6 bases and J by 4 bases, with 12 bases left in between. CDR3 residues: CASRARVGETQYF. DNA for the CDR3: TGTGCCAGCAGGGCCCGGGTCGGAGAGACCCAGTACTTC.

The chain recombines TRBV2 with TRBJ2-7; 8 bases are a match to TRBD1. The CDR3 totals 14 residues. V was pared by 6 bases and J by 2 bases, with 6 bases of the junction left unmatched. The germline CDR1 and CDR2 sequences are SNHLY and FYNNEI. The CDR3 sequence: CASRYGQGPYEQYF. The CDR3, as DNA: TGTGCCAGCAGGTACGGACAGGGTCCCTACGAGCAGTACTTC.

V gene TRBV9 combines with J gene TRBJ2-1; 10 nucleotides agree with TRBD2. Germline-derived CDR1 and CDR2 are SGDLS and YYNGEE. The CDR3 is 17 amino acids. V gave up 8 bases and J gave up 0 bases; unmatched junction bases: 11. CDR3 protein: CASAVAGGPSSYNEQFF. CDR3 DNA sequence: TGTGCCAGTGCCGTAGCGGGAGGTCCGAGCTCCTACAATGAGCAGTTCTTC.

V usage is TRBV11-1 and J usage is TRBJ2-6; TRBD1 might be the D (5 bases). The V end was cut by 0 bases, the J end by 4 bases, with 7 bases between. The CDR3 is made up of 15 amino acids. Germline CDR1 SGHAT, CDR2 FQDESV (reference sequence). This CDR3 reads CASSLARAGANVLTF. CDR3 nucleotide sequence: TGTGCCAGCAGCTTAGCCAGGGCCGGGGCCAACGTCCTGACTTTC.

The chain couples TRBV18 to TRBJ1-3; D is undetermined. This CDR3 is 15 amino acids long. V lost 5 bases to trimming and J lost 0 bases, with 11 bases between them. CDR1 is KGHSH, CDR2 LQKENI, per germline. This CDR3 is CASSADGISGNTIYF. Written as DNA, the CDR3 is TGTGCCAGCTCAGCCGACGGGATCTCTGGAAACACCATATATTTT.

The V call is TRBV2, the J call TRBJ2-7; no clear D gene. Trimming shortened V by 7 bases and J by 1 base, and 14 bases separated the two germline ends. Looked up from germline, CDR1 is SNHLY and CDR2 is FYNNEI. The CDR3 is made up of 14 amino acids. The CDR3 coding sequence is TGTGCCAGCACCGAATGGGCGTCGTCCTACGAGCAGTACTTC. Translating gives CASTEWASSYEQYF.

J is TRBJ2-7 and V is TRBV3-1 (or the pseudogene TRBV3-2); TRBD2 aligns across 9 bases. The CDR3 consists of 15 residues. CDR1 is LGHDT, CDR2 YNNKEL, per germline (reference sequence). V was pared by 6 bases and J by 1 base, with 7 bases of the junction left unmatched. In DNA, the CDR3 is TGTGCCAGCAGTCAAACTAGCGGGTGGTCCTACGAGCAGTACTTC. It translates to CASSQTSGWSYEQYF.

The chain joins TRBV28 to TRBJ1-2; tentatively, D is TRBD1 (6 bases). CDR1 and CDR2 from the germline V gene are MDHEN and SYDVKM. Trimming took 2 bases from V and 8 from J, leaving 18 bases between them. CDR3 size: 15 residues. The CDR3, as DNA: TGTGCCAGCAGTTTAAATGGGGCAGGGGTACAGGGCTACACCTTC. As protein: CASSLNGAGVQGYTF.

This chain links TRBV27 with TRBJ2-3; TRBD2 matches 11 bases. The CDR3 spans 16 residues. The germline gives CDR1 MNHEY, CDR2 SMNVEV (reference sequence). Trimming removed 6 bases from V and 4 bases from J; junction bases left unmatched: 9. This chain's CDR3 is CASRSSPGLAADTQYF. The CDR3 nucleotides read TGTGCCAGCAGATCCTCCCCGGGACTAGCGGCAGATACGCAGTATTTT.

This clone was seen a handful of times. This chain uses TRBV6-5 with TRBJ2-1, with a weak D call TRBD2 (5 bases). This CDR3 comprises 14 residues. Germline V gene sequence: CDR1 MNHEY, CDR2 SVGAGI. Between the trimmed V and J ends, which lost 6 bases and 0 bases, there was a span of 9 bases. DNA for the CDR3: TGTGCCAGCAGGACTGGGAGCTCCTACAATGAGCAGTTCTTC. Translating it yields CASRTGSSYNEQFF.

This clone occurred once. J is TRBJ1-4 and V is TRBV6-5, with D perhaps TRBD1 (6 bases). The V end was cut by 4 bases, the J end by 3 bases, with 15 bases between. CDR3 length equals 16 residues. From germline, CDR1 is MNHEY and CDR2 SVGAGI. CDR3 sequence: CASSWDTQRANEKLFF. CDR3 nucleotide sequence: TGTGCCAGCAGTTGGGACACCCAACGGGCTAATGAAAAACTGTTTTTT.

The rearrangement links TRBV19 to TRBJ2-2, with 10 bases lining up with TRBD1. This CDR3 comprises 15 residues. With 3 bases clipped from V and 3 bases from J, the junction kept 1 base outside the gene matches. CDR1 is LNHDA, CDR2 SQIVND, per germline (reference sequence). The CDR3, as DNA: TGTGCCAGTAGTATGGGGACAGGGGACACCGGGGAGCTGTTTTTT. Encoded protein: CASSMGTGDTGELFF.

This clone was picked up one time. This chain uses TRBV28 with TRBJ2-3, with a weak D call TRBD1 (6 bases). The CDR3 contains 19 residues. Germline V lookup: CDR1 MDHEN, CDR2 SYDVKM. The V and J ends lost 5 bases and 4 bases respectively, with 28 bases between them. DNA of the CDR3: TGTGCCAGCAGTACGCCCACCGTCCGGCAGGGGAGATTCTCAGATACGCAGTATTTT. Protein: CASSTPTVRQGRFSDTQYF. Looking up the rest from reference TRBV28 and TRBJ2-3 gives the full variable domain: DVKVTQSSRYLVKRTGEKVFLECVQDMDHENMFWYRQDPGLGLRLIYFSYDVKMKEKGDIPEGYSVSREKKERFSLILESASTNQTSMYLCASSTPTVRQGRFSDTQYFGPGTRLTVL.

This clone was detected only a few times. The V call is TRBV29-1, the J call TRBJ1-1; TRBD1 is a possible D gene (6 bases). This CDR3 contains 15 residues. V gave up 6 bases and J gave up 2 bases, with 19 bases separating them. The germline V gene encodes CDR1 SQVTM and CDR2 ANQGSEA. The CDR3 sequence: CSVTTRTDRNTEAFF. CDR3 coding DNA: TGCAGCGTCACCACCCGAACGGACAGAAACACTGAAGCTTTCTTT.

The chain is built from TRBV7-9 and TRBJ1-1, with TRBD1 as a possible D gene (5 bases). The ends were cut back, 1 base at V and 3 bases at J, with 15 bases in the middle. Germline-derived CDR1 and CDR2 are SEHNR and FQNEAQ (reference sequence). The CDR3 extends over 16 amino acids. The DNA of the CDR3 is TGTGCCAGCAGCTTAGGGAACGGCGGGGGGGACACTGAAGCTTTCTTT. Protein sequence: CASSLGNGGGDTEAFF.

This chain connects TRBV24-1 to TRBJ2-7, with a weak D call TRBD1 (6 bases). Trimming shortened V by 4 bases and J by 0 bases, and 12 bases separated the two germline ends. Germline-derived CDR1 and CDR2 are KGHDR and SFDVKD. CDR3 length equals 15 residues. This chain's CDR3 is CATSETGKSSYEQYF. The CDR3 DNA reads TGTGCCACCAGTGAAACAGGGAAGAGCTCCTACGAGCAGTACTTC.

The rearrangement joins TRBV6-2 or TRBV6-3 to TRBJ1-2; D gene unclear. The V end lost 6 bases, the J end lost 5 bases, and 10 bases lay between the germline ends. Germline CDR1 and CDR2: MNHEY and SVGEGT. The length of the CDR3 is 12 residues. CDR3 region: CASSSSGYGYTF. As DNA, the CDR3 is TGTGCCAGCAGCTCCTCCGGGTATGGCTACACCTTC.

The CDR3 region is CASTQQDYEQYF. In nucleotides, the CDR3 is TGTGCCAGCACCCAACAGGACTACGAGCAGTACTTC. The chain uses TRBV2 and TRBJ2-7, with a possible D match to TRBD1 (5 bases). The ends were cut back, 7 bases at V and 3 bases at J, with 10 bases in the middle. From germline, CDR1 is SNHLY and CDR2 FYNNEI. The CDR3 extends over 12 amino acids.